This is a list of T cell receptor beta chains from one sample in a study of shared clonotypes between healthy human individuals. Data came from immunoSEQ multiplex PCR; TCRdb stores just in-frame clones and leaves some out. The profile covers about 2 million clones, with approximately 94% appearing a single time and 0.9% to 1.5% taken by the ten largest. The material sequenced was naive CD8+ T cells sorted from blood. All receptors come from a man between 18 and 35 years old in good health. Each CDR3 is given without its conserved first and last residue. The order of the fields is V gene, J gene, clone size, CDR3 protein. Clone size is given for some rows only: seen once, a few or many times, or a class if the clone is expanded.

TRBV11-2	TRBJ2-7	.	ASSFTTRYEQY
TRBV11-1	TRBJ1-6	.	ASSLEFSSPLH
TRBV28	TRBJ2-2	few	ASSLNPGELF
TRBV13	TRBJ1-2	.	ASSLDRGDYGYT
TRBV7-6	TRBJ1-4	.	ASSPWALGQDRNEKLF
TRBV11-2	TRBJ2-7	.	ASSLWNDGSYEQY
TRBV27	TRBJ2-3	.	ASSLSQGADTQY
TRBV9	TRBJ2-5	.	ASSVYGRDQETQY
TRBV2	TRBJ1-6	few	ASTFDRADSPLH
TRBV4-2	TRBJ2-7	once	ASSQEDLGGFYEQY
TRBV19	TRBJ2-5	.	ASSIWVQETQY
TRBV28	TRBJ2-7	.	ASSLAPVSYEQY
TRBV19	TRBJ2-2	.	ASTVGWTGELF
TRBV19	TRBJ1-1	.	ASSRRAGVDTEAF
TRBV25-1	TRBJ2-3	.	ASSDSGGGSPDTQY
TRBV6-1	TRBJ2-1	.	ASNQGRNEQF
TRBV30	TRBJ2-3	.	AWGLAIYTDTQY
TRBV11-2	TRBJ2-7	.	ASSLIRYEQY
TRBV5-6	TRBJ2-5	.	ASRLFSGIQETQY
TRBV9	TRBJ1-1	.	ASSAKSMNTEAF
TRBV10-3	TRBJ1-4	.	AISDPGQGIHNEKLF
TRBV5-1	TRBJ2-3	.	ASSFWGSGTDTQY
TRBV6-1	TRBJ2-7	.	ASSEVGVSSYEQY
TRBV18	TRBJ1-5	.	ASSPPGQGGQPQH
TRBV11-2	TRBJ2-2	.	ASSFTDRGSITGELF
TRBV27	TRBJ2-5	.	ASREAGTGGETQY
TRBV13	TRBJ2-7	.	ASSLGRGTVAYEQY
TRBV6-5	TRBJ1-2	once	ASGFPTANYGYT
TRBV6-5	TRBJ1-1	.	ASSIGRNTEAF
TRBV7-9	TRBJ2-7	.	ASSLAGSYEQY
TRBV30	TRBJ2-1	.	ACGDSFYNEQF
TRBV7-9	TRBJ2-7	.	ASSLPGQGPYEQY
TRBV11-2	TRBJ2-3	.	ASSLVGGSDTQY
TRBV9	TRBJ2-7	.	ASSPDPRVDEQY
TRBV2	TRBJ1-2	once	ASSSDKSGWGYT
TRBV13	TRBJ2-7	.	ASSPSGTGPYEQY
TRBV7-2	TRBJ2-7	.	ASSLAPLGYEQY
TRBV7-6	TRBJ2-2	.	ASSFGSGRSGELF
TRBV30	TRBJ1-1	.	AWSSHMNTEAF
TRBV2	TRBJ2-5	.	ASSYWGASGQEAQY
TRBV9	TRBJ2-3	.	ASSVWGGDTQY
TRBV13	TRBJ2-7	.	ASSLQGFYEQY
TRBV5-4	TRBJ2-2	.	ASSLGSLAGGLFTGELF
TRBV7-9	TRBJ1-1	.	ASSAITGTEAF
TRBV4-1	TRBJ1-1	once	ASSQSTGANTEAF
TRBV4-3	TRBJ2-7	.	ASSQDASSSYEQY
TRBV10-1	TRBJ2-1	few	ASSEGQDNEQF
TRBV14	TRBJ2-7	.	ASSQGLTEGEQY
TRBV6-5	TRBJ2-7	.	ASSYSTGAYEQY
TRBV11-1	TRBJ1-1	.	ASSAPIGFTTNTEAF